The next 14 T cell receptor beta chains were all read from a single sample in a study of spatial heterogeneity in lung cancer. TCRdb re-derived calls from the 5' RACE reads in MiXCR, one entry per CDR3 protein. Of tens of thousands of distinct CDR3 sequences in the sample, roughly 13% were seen once. The sample's time point: sample taken at primary tumor resection. TCRs were sequenced from unsorted whole RNA of tumor, nontumor lung or PBMC. The specimen was PBMCs, collected at surgery. The receptors shown here come from a male donor with early-stage non-small cell lung cancer.

The chain recombines TRBV7-2 with TRBJ1-4; TRBD1 is a possible D gene (6 bases). V lost 1 base and J 8 bases, leaving 11 bases between the germline ends. Germline V gene lookup returns CDR1 SGHTA and CDR2 FQGNSA. This CDR3 has 14 residues. As DNA, the CDR3 is TGTGCCAGCAGCTTAGAGGGGGGCTGGGAAAAACTGTTTTTT. It codes for CASSLEGGWEKLFF. The variable domain in full, with the rest retrieved from reference TRBV7-2 and TRBJ1-4, is GAGVSQSPSNKVTEKGKDVELRCDPISGHTALYWYRQSLGQGLEFLIYFQGNSAPDKSGLPSDRFSAERTGGSVSTLTIQRTQQEDSAVYLCASSLEGGWEKLFFGSGTQLSVL.

This clonotype was counted only a few times. This rearrangement joins TRBV4-2 to TRBJ1-3; TRBD1 might be the D (5 bases). The CDR3 length is 16 residues. From germline, CDR1 is LGHNA and CDR2 YNFKEQ. Trimming took off 0 bases at V and 4 bases at J, with 13 bases between the two ends. The CDR3 nucleotides are TGTGCCAGCAGCCAAGAACGCGGGGCGAGCGGAAACACCATATATTTT. It specifies CASSQERGASGNTIYF.

The chain carries TRBV4-3 and TRBJ2-5; 9 bases are a match to TRBD2. CDR1 and CDR2 (germline): LGHNA, YSLEER. The trim removed 0 bases at V and 5 bases at J, leaving 1 base unmatched. The CDR3 is 14 amino acids. CDR3 sequence reads: CASSQDTSGETQYF. The CDR3 region has the DNA TGCGCCAGCAGCCAAGATACTAGCGGGGAGACCCAGTACTTC.

This clonotype was seen a few times. J is TRBJ1-2 and V is TRBV4-1; 8 nucleotides line up with TRBD1. V was pared by 3 bases and J by 2 bases, with 5 bases of the junction left unmatched. Germline V gene lookup returns CDR1 MGHRA and CDR2 YSYEKL. The CDR3 consists of 15 residues. The CDR3 sequence is CASSHPGQGNYGYTF. The CDR3 nucleotides are TGCGCCAGCAGCCATCCCGGACAGGGCAACTATGGCTACACCTTC.

This clonotype was observed many times. The J gene is TRBJ2-3, the V gene TRBV4-3, with 8 bases fitting TRBD2. Germline CDR1 is LGHNA and CDR2 is YSLEER. CDR3 size: 15 residues. Losses at the gene ends were 4 bases for V and 5 bases for J; bases not matched to a gene: 8. CDR3 nucleotides: TGCGCCAGCAGCCGGAACGGGAGGGCCCGAGATACGCAGTATTTT. It specifies CASSRNGRARDTQYF.

V and J are TRBV7-2 and TRBJ1-3; 7 bases align to TRBD1. The trim removed 4 bases at V and 3 bases at J, leaving 6 bases unmatched. CDR3 length: 15 residues. CDR1 and CDR2 from the germline V gene are SGHTA and FQGNSA. The CDR3 DNA follows: TGTGCCAGCAGCTCAGACAGGGCGTATGGAAACACCATATATTTT. Translated, it gives CASSSDRAYGNTIYF. Full variable domain (rest looked up from reference TRBV7-2 and TRBJ1-3): GAGVSQSPSNKVTEKGKDVELRCDPISGHTALYWYRQSLGQGLEFLIYFQGNSAPDKSGLPSDRFSAERTGGSVSTLTIQRTQQEDSAVYLCASSSDRAYGNTIYFGEGSWLTVV.

This clonotype was recorded at least ten times. The V and J genes are TRBV10-3 and TRBJ2-5; a possible D gene is TRBD2 (5 bases). CDR3 length equals 13 residues. V was clipped by 10 bases and J by 3 bases, with 15 bases between them. Germline-derived CDR1 and CDR2 are ENHRY and SYGVKD. The CDR3 reads CATCRDFEETQYF. The CDR3 region has the DNA TGTGCCACCTGCCGGGATTTCGAAGAGACCCAGTACTTC.

This clonotype was detected only a few times. This chain links TRBV27 with TRBJ2-7, with D unresolved. Germline CDR1 MNHEY, CDR2 SMNVEV (reference sequence). V was cut by 5 bases and J by 0 bases, with 11 bases left in between. The length of the CDR3 is 14 residues. The CDR3 spells CASSPTWSSYEQYF. As DNA, the CDR3 is TGTGCCAGCAGTCCGACTTGGAGCTCCTACGAGCAGTACTTC.

In this sample, this clonotype turned up a few times. The rearrangement links TRBV4-3 to TRBJ2-3, with 9 bases that match TRBD2. This CDR3 contains 16 residues. V lost 0 bases, J lost 2 bases, and 3 bases stayed unmatched. Germline-derived CDR1 and CDR2 are LGHNA and YSLEER. The CDR3 loop is CASSQEGGRATDTQYF. As DNA, the CDR3 is TGCGCCAGCAGCCAAGAAGGCGGGAGGGCCACAGATACGCAGTATTTT.

By share of the sample, this clonotype is medium-sized. The chain couples TRBV29-1 to TRBJ2-4; 7 nucleotides agree with TRBD2. The CDR3 extends over 14 amino acids. With 5 bases clipped from V and 3 bases from J, the junction kept 7 bases outside the gene matches. CDR1 and CDR2 from the germline V gene are SQVTM and ANQGSEA. The CDR3 protein is CSVQTSRGKNIQYF. The CDR3, as DNA: TGCAGCGTTCAGACTAGCCGGGGCAAAAACATTCAGTACTTC.

This clonotype was found many times. The chain joins TRBV4-2 to TRBJ2-2; the match to TRBD2 covers 8 bases. The germline CDR1 and CDR2 sequences are LGHNA and YNFKEQ. The ends lost 0 bases at V and 2 bases at J; junction bases unmatched: 8. The CDR3 covers 18 residues. The CDR3 loop reads CASSQDPSGGFNTGELFF. CDR3 in DNA: TGTGCCAGCAGCCAAGATCCCAGCGGGGGTTTCAACACCGGGGAGCTGTTTTTT.

There are a few counts of this clonotype. The chain carries TRBV20-1 and TRBJ2-7, with D perhaps matching TRBD1 (5 bases). This CDR3 contains 14 residues. The germline CDR1 and CDR2 sequences are DFQATT and SNEGSKA (reference sequence). Between the trimmed V and J ends, which lost 5 bases and 2 bases, there was a span of 16 bases. The CDR3 DNA sequence: TGCAGTGCTGCCCGACAGAACGGACCCTACGAGCAGTACTTC. Protein product: CSAARQNGPYEQYF.

Many counts were recorded for this clonotype. This chain links TRBV28 with TRBJ2-7; 8 nucleotides align to TRBD1. V lost 5 bases and J lost 2; bases outside the gene matches: 5. The germline CDR1 and CDR2 sequences are MDHEN and SYDVKM. The CDR3 is 14 residues long. The DNA for the CDR3 is TGTGCCAGCAGTCCAGGACAGGGTCCCTACGAGCAGTACTTC. Its protein product is CASSPGQGPYEQYF.

This clonotype has just a few counts. The chain couples TRBV11-2 to TRBJ2-1; the D gene is possibly TRBD2 (6 bases). The germline gives CDR1 SGHAT, CDR2 FQNNGV. V lost 6 bases and J lost 0, with 12 bases in between. The CDR3 extends over 15 amino acids. For the CDR3, the DNA is TGTGCCAGCAGACCCCTAGCGAGCTCCTACAATGAGCAGTTCTTC. Encoded protein: CASRPLASSYNEQFF. Drawing the rest from reference TRBV11-2 and TRBJ2-1, the complete variable domain is EAGVAQSPRYKIIEKRQSVAFWCNPISGHATLYWYQQILGQGPKLLIQFQNNGVVDDSQLPKDRFSAERLKGVDSTLKIQPAKLEDSAVYLCASRPLASSYNEQFFGPGTRLTVL.